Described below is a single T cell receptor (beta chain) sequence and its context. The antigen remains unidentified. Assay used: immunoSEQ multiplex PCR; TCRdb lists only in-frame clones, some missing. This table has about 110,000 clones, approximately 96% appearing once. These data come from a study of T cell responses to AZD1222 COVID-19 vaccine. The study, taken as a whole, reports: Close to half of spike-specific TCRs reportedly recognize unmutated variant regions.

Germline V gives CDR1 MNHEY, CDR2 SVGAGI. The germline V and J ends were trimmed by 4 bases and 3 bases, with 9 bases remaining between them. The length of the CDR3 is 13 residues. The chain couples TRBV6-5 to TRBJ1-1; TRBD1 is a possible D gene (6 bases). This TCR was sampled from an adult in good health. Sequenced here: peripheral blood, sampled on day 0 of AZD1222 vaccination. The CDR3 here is CASSSTGHTEAFF. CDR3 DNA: TGTGCCAGCAGTTCAACAGGGCACACTGAAGCTTTCTTT.